The 30 T cell receptor beta chains reported below all come from one sample, sequenced in a study of blood T cell repertoires in COVID-19. Measured with immunoSEQ multiplex PCR; TCRdb has only the in-frame clones, and not every one. The table records 150,000 to 200,000 clones, about 85% of them present only once. The sequenced sample consisted of peripheral blood. The receptors were sampled from a woman of 80 years or more in a cohort sampled during active or convalescent COVID-19.

V and J are TRBV7-7 and TRBJ2-3; 10 positions agree with TRBD1. The V segment lost 2 bases and the J segment 5 bases; nucleotides outside the gene matches: 10. CDR3 length: 17 amino acids. Germline assignment: CDR1 SSHAT and CDR2 FNYEAQ (reference sequence). The CDR3 DNA reads TGTGCCAGCAGCTTAAGGGCCCCGGGACAGGGGATAGATACGCAGTATTTT. Translating it yields CASSLRAPGQGIDTQYF.

This chain connects TRBV19 to TRBJ2-1; D may be TRBD1 (6 bases). V shed 7 bases and J shed 7 bases, with 20 bases lying between them. Germline V CDR1 and CDR2: LNHDA, SQIVND (reference sequence). The CDR3 extends over 15 amino acids. The CDR3 here is CASTREGRGINEQFF. The CDR3 DNA is TGTGCCAGTACTCGAGAGGGCAGGGGAATTAATGAGCAGTTCTTC.

This sequence joins TRBV11-3 and TRBJ2-2; 11 bases agree with TRBD2. Germline V gene data show CDR1 as SGHNT and CDR2 as YENEEA. The V and J ends lost 3 bases and 0 bases, in that order; junction bases with no gene match: 3. The CDR3 length is 17 residues. The CDR3 sequence is CASSFLAGGTNTGELFF. CDR3 bases: TGTGCCAGCAGCTTCTTAGCGGGAGGGACGAACACCGGGGAGCTGTTTTTT.

The DNA of the CDR3 is TGTGCCAGCAGTGAACAGGGCCAAGAGACCCAGTACTTC. Its translation: CASSEQGQETQYF. The chain has TRBV2 and TRBJ2-5; D is perhaps TRBD1 (5 bases). Per germline, CDR1 SNHLY and CDR2 FYNNEI. This CDR3 comprises 13 residues. V was trimmed by 2 bases and J by 1 base, leaving 5 bases between them.

This clone was picked up a small number of times. J is TRBJ1-5 and V is TRBV19, with D unclear. CDR3 size: 13 residues. CDR1 LNHDA and CDR2 SQIVND come from the germline V gene (reference sequence). Trimming removed 3 bases from V and 11 bases from J, with 14 bases in between. As DNA, the CDR3 is TGTGCCAGTAGTATCCTCGACTCCTGGGCCCAGCATTTT. The encoded protein is CASSILDSWAQHF.

V is TRBV4-1 and J is TRBJ1-2; D is unclear. This CDR3 has 12 amino acids. The germline V gene has CDR1 MGHRA and CDR2 YSYEKL. V was shortened by 3 bases and J by 2 bases, with 4 bases between the two germline ends. The CDR3 coding sequence is TGCGCCAGCAGCCAGAGGAACTATGGCTACACCTTC. Its translation is CASSQRNYGYTF.

The table lists this clone with a count of one. The chain uses TRBV19 and TRBJ1-5; 8 bases are shared with TRBD1. The trim removed 5 bases at V and 9 bases at J, leaving 15 bases unmatched. The germline CDR1 and CDR2 sequences are LNHDA and SQIVND (reference sequence). This CDR3 region has 16 residues. The CDR3 nucleotides read TGTGCCAGTAGTTTTTCAAGACAGGGGCCTCCTCGGCCCCAGCATTTT. Translating gives CASSFSRQGPPRPQHF.

This sequence joins TRBV10-3 and TRBJ2-5; 7 nucleotides align to TRBD1. The germline CDR1 and CDR2 sequences are ENHRY and SYGVKD. CDR3 length: 13 residues. V shed 6 bases, J shed 4 bases, and the junction held 5 bases outside the gene matches. In DNA, the CDR3 is TGTGCCATCAGGGGACAGTCCGCAGAGACCCAGTACTTC. It encodes CAIRGQSAETQYF.

This chain connects TRBV11-3 to TRBJ2-2; no clear D. The CDR3 loop spans 12 amino acids. Trimming removed 5 bases at V and 8 bases at J, with 9 bases between. Germline lookup yields CDR1 SGHNT and CDR2 YENEEA. CDR3 nucleotides: TGTGCCAGCAGCCACGGTACGGGGGAGCTGTTTTTT. It is translated as CASSHGTGELFF.

In its sample, this clone was seen once. V is TRBV3-1 (or the pseudogene TRBV3-2) and J is TRBJ2-5; 8 bases line up with TRBD2. Germline V gene sequence: CDR1 LGHDT, CDR2 YNNKEL (reference sequence). J was trimmed by 2 bases and V by 5 bases; bases with no gene match: 7. The CDR3 sequence is 15 residues long. The CDR3 is CASSSGGGLQETQYF. The CDR3 region has the DNA TGTGCCAGCAGCAGTGGCGGGGGGCTGCAAGAGACCCAGTACTTC.

This sequence joins TRBV7-2 and TRBJ2-7; TRBD1 matches 7 bases. Trimming at V came to 5 bases and at J to 3 bases, leaving 13 bases not matched to a gene. This CDR3 has 16 amino acids. Germline V gives CDR1 SGHTA, CDR2 FQGNSA. This chain's CDR3 is CASSDPTGSKIYEQYF. The CDR3 DNA reads TGTGCCAGCAGCGACCCGACAGGGTCAAAGATCTACGAGCAGTACTTC.

The rearrangement uses TRBV10-3 and TRBJ2-1, with D perhaps TRBD2 (6 bases). The V and J ends lost 2 bases and 6 bases respectively, with 14 bases between them. CDR3 length: 15 amino acids. CDR1 ENHRY and CDR2 SYGVKD come from the germline V gene. In DNA, the CDR3 is TGTGCCATCAGTGAGGGGAGAGCGGGTGGCAATGAGCAGTTCTTC. Residues: CAISEGRAGGNEQFF.

This clone appeared a single time. The chain uses TRBV19 and TRBJ2-5, with TRBD1 matching 9 bases. CDR1 and CDR2 (germline): LNHDA, SQIVND (reference sequence). The CDR3 is made up of 14 amino acids. The trim removed 4 bases at V and 5 bases at J, leaving 5 bases unmatched. CDR3 protein: CASSTWTGEETQYF. The CDR3 bases are TGTGCCAGTAGTACCTGGACAGGGGAGGAGACCCAGTACTTC.

This chain uses TRBV4-3 with TRBJ1-2; TRBD1 matches 8 bases. V lost 1 base to trimming and J lost 5 bases; unmatched junction nucleotides: 12. The CDR3 has 17 amino acids. Germline V CDR1 and CDR2: LGHNA, YSLEER. The CDR3 nucleotides read TGCGCCAGCAGCCAAGTCGTCGACAGGGGCGAGGGGTATGGCTACACCTTC. Protein product: CASSQVVDRGEGYGYTF.

The gene calls are TRBV12-3 or TRBV12-4 and TRBJ2-2; 7 bases line up with TRBD1. The junction had 4 bases not matched to a gene; V was cut back by 6 bases and J by 6 bases. The CDR3 length is 13 residues. The chain's CDR3 is CASRDRVAGELFF. CDR3 coding DNA: TGTGCCAGCAGAGACAGGGTAGCCGGGGAGCTGTTTTTT.

This clone appeared a single time. V and J are TRBV5-6 and TRBJ1-4, with D maybe TRBD1 (6 bases). V was clipped by 4 bases and J by 1 base, with 11 bases between them. Germline CDR1 and CDR2: SGHDT and YYEEEE. The CDR3 loop spans 15 amino acids. CDR3 DNA sequence: TGTGCCAGCAGCCTGACAGGTTTAACTAATGAAAAACTGTTTTTT. Amino acids: CASSLTGLTNEKLFF.

This chain connects TRBV9 to TRBJ1-2; TRBD1 is a possible D gene (6 bases). The CDR3 extends over 16 amino acids. Germline V gene data show CDR1 as SGDLS and CDR2 as YYNGEE. Trimming removed 0 bases from V and 4 bases from J, with 16 bases in between. The CDR3 DNA reads as TGTGCCAGCAGCGTAGGAAGCGCAGGGGTTACCTATGGCTACACCTTC. Amino acids: CASSVGSAGVTYGYTF.

CDR3 DNA sequence: TGTGCCAGCAGCCCCACCTCAGGACAGGGAAGTTATGGAAACACCATATATTTT. It yields the protein CASSPTSGQGSYGNTIYF. The chain uses TRBV3-1 (or the pseudogene TRBV3-2) and TRBJ1-3; TRBD1 matches 8 bases. V was pared by 4 bases and J by 3 bases, with 14 bases of the junction left unmatched. This CDR3 contains 18 residues. Per germline, CDR1 LGHDT and CDR2 YNNKEL (reference sequence).

The chain employs TRBV5-8 and TRBJ1-1; D not resolved. Germline V gene data show CDR1 as SGHTS and CDR2 as YDEGEE. The CDR3 totals 14 residues. Deletions cut 4 bases from V and 1 base from J, with 11 bases between. CDR3 coding DNA: TGTGCCAGCAGCGACACTTCAGGGAACACTGAAGCTTTCTTT. It codes for CASSDTSGNTEAFF.

The chain joins TRBV3-1 (or the pseudogene TRBV3-2) to TRBJ2-3; 8 bases are a match to TRBD2. V lost 6 bases to trimming and J lost 1 base; unmatched junction nucleotides: 6. Looked up from germline, CDR1 is LGHDT and CDR2 is YNNKEL (reference sequence). This CDR3 is 15 amino acids long. In DNA form, the CDR3 reads TGTGCCAGCAGGAGTACTAGCGGACGCACAGATACGCAGTATTTT. Amino acids: CASRSTSGRTDTQYF.

This clone was seen more than once but under ten times. The genes are TRBV19 and TRBJ1-5; TRBD1 matches 7 bases. The trim removed 8 bases at V and 4 bases at J, leaving 8 bases unmatched. CDR1 and CDR2 from the germline V gene are LNHDA and SQIVND (reference sequence). The CDR3 sequence is 14 residues long. The CDR3, as DNA: TGTGCCAGTGCCCCCCGGGACAGTAATCAGCCCCAGCATTTT. Its translation is CASAPRDSNQPQHF.

V is TRBV4-3 and J is TRBJ2-2; D is unresolved. The CDR3 contains 16 residues. In germline, CDR1 is LGHNA, CDR2 YSLEER. V was clipped by 2 bases and J by 0 bases, with 10 bases between them. The CDR3, as DNA: TGCGCCAGCAGCCAAAACACCAGAACGAACACCGGGGAGCTGTTTTTT. Residues: CASSQNTRTNTGELFF.

V gene TRBV10-3 combines with J gene TRBJ1-3; maybe TRBD1 (5 bases). CDR3 length equals 13 residues. V was clipped by 9 bases and J by 2 bases, with 11 bases between them. Germline V gene lookup returns CDR1 ENHRY and CDR2 SYGVKD. CDR3 DNA sequence: TGTGCCATTGATAGGGGCGCTGGAAACACCATATATTTT. Protein sequence: CAIDRGAGNTIYF.

V is TRBV30 and J is TRBJ1-2, with TRBD1 as a possible D gene (6 bases). Trimming pared 2 bases from V and 10 bases from J, leaving 11 bases between. The CDR3 totals 11 residues. CDR1 and CDR2 (germline): GTSNPN, SVGIG (reference sequence). CDR3 residues: CAWSYRVLYTF. The DNA for the CDR3 is TGTGCCTGGAGTTACAGGGTTCTCTACACCTTC.

This rearrangement joins TRBV24-1 to TRBJ2-5, with TRBD1 matching over 11 bases. Germline lookup yields CDR1 KGHDR and CDR2 SFDVKD. The trim removed 3 bases at V and 0 bases at J, leaving 11 bases unmatched. CDR3 size: 19 residues. CDR3 in DNA: TGTGCCACCAGTGATCCCACCATCCCGGGACAGGGGGACCAAGAGACCCAGTACTTC. Translated, it gives CATSDPTIPGQGDQETQYF.

In its sample, this clone was seen once. The chain employs TRBV24-1 and TRBJ1-2; TRBD1 is a possible D gene (6 bases). Germline V gene sequence: CDR1 KGHDR, CDR2 SFDVKD. V was cut by 2 bases and J by 6 bases, with 21 bases left in between. This CDR3 spans 17 amino acids. The CDR3: CATSDSPSRTRGDGYTF. CDR3 sequence (DNA): TGTGCCACCAGTGATTCGCCCAGCCGGACCAGGGGCGATGGCTACACCTTC.

V usage is TRBV19 and J usage is TRBJ1-4, with no clear D. The V end lost 5 bases, the J end lost 3 bases, and 10 bases lay between the germline ends. The CDR3 consists of 14 residues. Germline-derived CDR1 and CDR2 are LNHDA and SQIVND (reference sequence). The CDR3 DNA sequence: TGTGCCAGTAGTTATGAGGTTTCTAATGAAAAACTGTTTTTT. It codes for CASSYEVSNEKLFF.

V and J are TRBV9 and TRBJ1-1; 8 bases match TRBD1. Germline trimming cut 2 bases from V and 1 base from J; bases unmatched to any gene: 7. The CDR3 contains 16 residues. Germline assignment: CDR1 SGDLS and CDR2 YYNGEE. The CDR3 sequence: CASSVATGTGNTEAFF. In nucleotides, the CDR3 is TGTGCCAGCAGCGTCGCGACCGGGACAGGGAACACTGAAGCTTTCTTT.

The CDR3 here is CASSPTSGAPDTQYF. DNA of the CDR3: TGCGCCAGCAGTCCGACTAGCGGAGCCCCGGATACGCAGTATTTT. The J gene is TRBJ2-3, the V gene TRBV5-1, with 9 bases matching TRBD2. CDR3 size: 15 residues. CDR1 is SGHRS and CDR2 is YFSETQ in the germline V gene. V was clipped by 5 bases and J by 6 bases; unmatched bases: 10.

This clone was counted at least ten times. V is TRBV27 and J is TRBJ1-6, with 10 nucleotides matching TRBD1. Germline values: CDR1 MNHEY, CDR2 SMNVEV (reference sequence). The CDR3 loop spans 14 amino acids. The V and J ends lost 7 bases and 7 bases, in that order; junction bases with no gene match: 4. The CDR3 loop reads CASTEGQGNSPLHF. As DNA, the CDR3 is TGTGCCAGCACCGAGGGACAGGGGAATTCACCCCTCCACTTT.